This is a list of T cell receptor beta chains from one sample in a study of response to subunit inactivated influenza vaccine. A single record per CDR3 protein comes from TCRdb applying MiXCR to the RT-PCR reads. Here the sample spans under 550,000 distinct CDR3 sequences, approximately 7.1% being singletons. The material sequenced was PBMCs from blood, taken 23 to 25 months after vaccination. The origin of the receptors is a man aged 50 to 69 who received an inactivated influenza vaccine. Each CDR3 is given with its conserved first and last residue. The D gene is left open where the match is weak. Size values are once, few and many counts, or a class for expanded clones, and some rows have none.

D	J	V	size	CDR3	DNA
TRBD1	TRBJ2-3	TRBV27	few	CASSLMDRADTQYF	TGTGCCAGCAGTTTGATGGACAGGGCAGATACGCAGTATTTT
.	TRBJ1-1	TRBV6-2/TRBV6-3	.	CASSYPLGGGDTEAFF	TGTGCCAGCAGTTACCCCCTAGGGGGAGGGGACACTGAAGCTTTCTTT
TRBD1	TRBJ2-7	TRBV20-1	many	CSARDLGGTGGHEQYF	TGCAGTGCTAGAGATCTCGGAGGGACAGGGGGCCACGAGCAGTACTTC
TRBD2	TRBJ2-7	TRBV12-3/TRBV12-4	few	CASAASGRPYEQYF	TGTGCCAGCGCCGCTAGCGGGCGCCCCTACGAGCAGTACTTC
.	TRBJ2-3	TRBV7-9	many	CASSSRGPDTQYF	TGTGCCAGCAGCTCTCGGGGGCCAGATACGCAGTATTTT
.	TRBJ2-5	TRBV3-1	few	CASSQGTQETQYF	TGTGCCAGCAGCCAAGGTACCCAAGAGACCCAGTACTTC
.	TRBJ1-5	TRBV28	.	CASRTGISQPQHF	TGTGCCAGCAGAACAGGGATCAGTCAGCCCCAGCATTTT
TRBD1	TRBJ1-4	TRBV20-1	.	CSAYRGLSGLFF	TGCAGTGCTTACAGGGGTTTAAGTGGACTGTTTTTT
.	TRBJ1-5	TRBV19	few	CASSRDLLNQPQHF	TGTGCCAGTAGCCGGGACCTCCTCAATCAGCCCCAGCATTTT
.	TRBJ2-1	TRBV2	.	CASQDLTSKYNEQFF	TGTGCCTCACAGGATCTAACCTCAAAATACAATGAGCAGTTCTTC
TRBD2	TRBJ2-3	TRBV4-3	.	CASSQEPHASGRSDTQYF	TGCGCCAGCAGCCAAGAACCCCATGCTAGCGGGAGATCAGATACGCAGTATTTT
TRBD1	TRBJ2-3	TRBV24-1	many	CATSRDRGGDTQYF	TGTGCCACCAGCCGGGACAGGGGTGGAGATACGCAGTATTTT
.	TRBJ2-3	TRBV2	many	CASATGFFSVDTQYF	TGTGCCAGCGCCACCGGGTTTTTCTCGGTAGATACGCAGTATTTT
.	TRBJ2-7	TRBV6-5	.	CASSYSKTGAGYEQYF	TGTGCCAGCAGTTACTCGAAGACGGGGGCGGGCTACGAGCAGTACTTC
TRBD2	TRBJ2-1	TRBV4-2	many	CASSQGTSGSNEQFF	TGTGCCAGCAGCCAAGGGACTAGCGGGAGCAATGAGCAGTTCTTC
TRBD2	TRBJ2-7	TRBV5-1	many	CASHESGSRSEQYF	TGCGCCAGCCATGAAAGCGGGAGTCGGTCCGAGCAGTACTTC
.	TRBJ2-5	TRBV4-3	.	CASSQHPGKTQYF	TGCGCCAGCAGCCAACATCCAGGGAAGACCCAGTACTTC
TRBD1	TRBJ1-6	TRBV20-1	few	CSAPGTGGIVANSPLHF	TGCAGTGCCCCCGGGACAGGGGGCATTGTTGCTAATTCACCCCTCCACTTT
TRBD1	TRBJ2-7	TRBV6-1	few	CASSHTSTGDTYEQYF	TGTGCCAGCAGCCACACATCTACAGGGGACACCTACGAGCAGTACTTC
.	TRBJ2-4	TRBV20-1	many	CSARQGQNIQYF	TGCAGTGCTAGGCAGGGGCAAAACATTCAGTACTTC
TRBD1	TRBJ2-7	TRBV7-9	many	CASTRTGPYEQYF	TGTGCCAGCACCAGGACAGGGCCCTACGAGCAGTACTTC
TRBD1	TRBJ2-1	TRBV6-2/TRBV6-3	.	CASSKGQGYNEQFF	TGTGCCAGCAGTAAAGGACAGGGCTACAATGAGCAGTTCTTC
.	TRBJ1-1	TRBV2	.	CASSSAWGTEAFF	TGTGCCAGCAGTTCAGCCTGGGGCACTGAAGCTTTCTTT
TRBD2	TRBJ2-1	TRBV7-2	.	CASSLGGRAHNEQFF	TGTGCCAGCAGCTTAGGCGGGAGGGCCCACAATGAGCAGTTCTTC
TRBD2	TRBJ2-1	TRBV9	.	CASSLAGQTFNEQFF	TGTGCCAGCAGCTTAGCGGGCCAAACATTCAATGAGCAGTTCTTC
TRBD1	TRBJ2-1	TRBV5-1	many	CASSLDSLGQRKFF	TGCGCCAGCAGCTTGGATAGTCTGGGACAGAGGAAATTCTTC
.	TRBJ1-5	TRBV6-2/TRBV6-3	many	CASSPWISNQPQHF	TGTGCCAGCAGTCCGTGGATCAGCAATCAGCCCCAGCATTTT
TRBD1	TRBJ2-1	TRBV10-3	.	CATGQNYNEQFF	TGTGCCACGGGACAGAACTACAATGAGCAGTTCTTC
.	TRBJ2-1	TRBV29-1	.	CSGGQCGLNEQFF	TGCAGCGGTGGACAGTGTGGCCTTAATGAGCAGTTCTTC
TRBD1	TRBJ1-5	TRBV12-3/TRBV12-4	few	CASRPTGDRQPQHF	TGTGCCAGCAGACCCACAGGGGATCGCCAGCCCCAGCATTTT
.	TRBJ2-7	TRBV12-3/TRBV12-4	.	CASRTEESYEQYF	TGTGCCAGCAGAACAGAAGAGTCCTACGAGCAGTACTTC
.	TRBJ2-3	TRBV20-1	.	CSASRRDKRDTQYF	TGCAGTGCTAGTCGTCGGGACAAGAGGGATACGCAGTATTTT
TRBD1	TRBJ2-1	TRBV10-3	.	CAITRTGEANEQFF	TGTGCCATCACTCGGACAGGGGAGGCCAATGAGCAGTTCTTC
.	TRBJ2-3	TRBV9	few	CASSVVGDSTTDTQYF	TGTGCCAGCAGCGTAGTCGGGGACTCGACCACAGATACGCAGTATTTT